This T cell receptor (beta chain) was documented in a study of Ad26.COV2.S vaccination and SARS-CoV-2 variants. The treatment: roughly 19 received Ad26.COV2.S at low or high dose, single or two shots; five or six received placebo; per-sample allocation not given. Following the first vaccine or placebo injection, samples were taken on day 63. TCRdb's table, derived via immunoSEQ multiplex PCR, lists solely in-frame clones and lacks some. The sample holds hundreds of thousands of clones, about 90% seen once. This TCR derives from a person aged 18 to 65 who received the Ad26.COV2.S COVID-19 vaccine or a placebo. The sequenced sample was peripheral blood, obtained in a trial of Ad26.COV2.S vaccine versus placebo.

CDR3 in amino acids: CAIMSVGSTDTQYF. The CDR3 nucleotides are TGTGCCATCATGAGTGTCGGCAGCACAGATACGCAGTATTTT. The chain carries TRBV10-3 and TRBJ2-3; D call uncertain. V lost 7 bases to trimming and J lost 0 bases, with 11 bases between them. In germline, CDR1 is ENHRY, CDR2 SYGVKD. The CDR3 contains 14 residues.